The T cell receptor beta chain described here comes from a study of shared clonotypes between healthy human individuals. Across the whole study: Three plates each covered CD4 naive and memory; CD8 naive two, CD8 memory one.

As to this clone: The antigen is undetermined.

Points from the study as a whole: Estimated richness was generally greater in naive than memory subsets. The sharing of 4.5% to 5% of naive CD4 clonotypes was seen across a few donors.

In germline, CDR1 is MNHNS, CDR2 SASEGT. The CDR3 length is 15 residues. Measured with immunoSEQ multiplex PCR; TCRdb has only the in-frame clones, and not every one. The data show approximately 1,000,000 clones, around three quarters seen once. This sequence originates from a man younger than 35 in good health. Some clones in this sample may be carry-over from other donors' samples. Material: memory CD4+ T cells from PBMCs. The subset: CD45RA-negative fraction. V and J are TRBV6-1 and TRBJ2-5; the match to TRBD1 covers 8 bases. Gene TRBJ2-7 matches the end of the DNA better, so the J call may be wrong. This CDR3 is CASSGTDRGQHEQYF. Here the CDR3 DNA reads TGTGCCAGCAGTGGGACCGACAGGGGACAACACGAGCAGTACTTC.